These T cell receptor beta chains were read from a single sample in a study of blood T cell repertoires in COVID-19. Profiled with immunoSEQ multiplex PCR; TCRdb holds only in-frame clones, not every one. The table shows under 75,000 clones, with 88% occurring only once. The material sequenced was peripheral blood. The receptors shown here come from a man in his forties or fifties with active COVID-19. Each CDR3 is given with its conserved first and last residue. A D gene is named only where the DNA matches it firmly. Some rows have no size entry. The others give once, few or many, or a class for an expanded clone.

TRBJ2-1 | TRBV7-2 | . | once | TGTGCCAGCAGCTTAGGGGGGCTAGGTATGAACAATGAGCAGTTCTTC | CASSLGGLGMNNEQFF
TRBJ2-3 | TRBV13 | TRBD2 | . | TGTGCCAGCAGCGACCCGGGGGGGCCGCATACGCAGTATTTT | CASSDPGGPHTQYF
TRBJ2-5 | TRBV6-5 | . | . | TGTGCCAGCAGTTTTGGGGCGACGACCCAGTACTTC | CASSFGATTQYF
TRBJ2-7 | TRBV9 | TRBD1 | . | TGTGCCAGCAGCACCCGCCCGGGACAGGGGGCCGAGCAGTACTTC | CASSTRPGQGAEQYF
TRBJ2-2 | TRBV2 | . | . | TGTGCCAGCATGCGGCAGAAGCCCGGGGAGCTGTTTTTT | CASMRQKPGELFF
TRBJ2-2 | TRBV7-8 | . | . | TGTGCCAGCAGCCCCCGGGACACCGGGGAGCTGTTTTTT | CASSPRDTGELFF
TRBJ1-6 | TRBV27 | . | . | TGTGCCAGCAGTTTACGGGGGGCGGATAATTCACCCCTCCACTTT | CASSLRGADNSPLHF
TRBJ2-7 | TRBV2 | . | once | TGTGCCAGCAAGGTTACAGGGCATTGGTACGAGCAGTACTTC | CASKVTGHWYEQYF
TRBJ2-1 | TRBV11-3 | . | . | TGTGCCAGCAGCTTAGATACCCAGAATGAGCAGTTCTTC | CASSLDTQNEQFF
TRBJ2-2 | TRBV2 | . | . | TGTGCCAGCAGTGCACAGGCGAACCCGGGCACGGCGCGGACGTCCGGGGAGCTGTTTTTT | CASSAQANPGTARTSGELFF
TRBJ2-5 | TRBV4-3 | TRBD1 | once | TGCGCCAGCAGCCAAGGAGGCGGACAGGGGGCTGGGGGGACCCAGTACTTC | CASSQGGGQGAGGTQYF
TRBJ1-2 | TRBV6-6 | . | . | TGTGCCAGCAGTTATCGGGATGGCTACACCTTC | CASSYRDGYTF
TRBJ2-4 | TRBV10-1 | . | . | TGCGCCAGCAGTGCGTTAGGACACCTAGCCAAAAACATTCAGTACTTC | CASSALGHLAKNIQYF
TRBJ2-5 | TRBV7-8 | . | . | TGTGCCAGCAGCTTAGGGATAGCCAACCAAGAGACCCAGTACTTC | CASSLGIANQETQYF
TRBJ2-2 | TRBV2 | . | . | TGTGCCAGCAGGAGGGACTCTGGAGGGTCCGGGGAGCTGTTTTTT | CASRRDSGGSGELFF
TRBJ2-2 | TRBV5-6 | . | once | TGTGCCAGCAGCTTAACGGGTGGAATCGGGGAGCTGTTTTTT | CASSLTGGIGELFF
TRBJ2-1 | TRBV7-2 | . | . | TGTGCCAGCAGCCGTACAAACGCGGGTGAGCAGTTCTTC | CASSRTNAGEQFF
TRBJ1-2 | TRBV27 | TRBD1 | . | TGTGCCAGCACCACCAACGACAGGGGGCGACGGCATGGCTACACCTTC | CASTTNDRGRRHGYTF
TRBJ2-1 | TRBV19 | TRBD2 | . | TGTGCCAGTAGGCCCCTTGTGGGGGGGAGTAATGAGCAGTTCTTC | CASRPLVGGSNEQFF
TRBJ1-2 | TRBV7-2 | . | . | TGTGCCAGCAGCTTATCTACGGGGGATTATGGCTACACCTTC | CASSLSTGDYGYTF
TRBJ1-4 | TRBV5-1 | . | . | TGCGCCAGCAGCTTGGACGGACAACGGAATGAAAAACTGTTTTTT | CASSLDGQRNEKLFF
TRBJ2-3 | TRBV6-2/TRBV6-3 | . | . | TGTGCCAGCACCCCTCTGGGCAGCGGGACAGATACGCAGTATTTT | CASTPLGSGTDTQYF
TRBJ1-1 | TRBV4-1 | TRBD1 | once | TGCGCCAGCAGCCAAGGCGACAGGGGAAGGTTCAACACTGAAGCTTTCTTT | CASSQGDRGRFNTEAFF
TRBJ2-3 | TRBV11-2 | TRBD2 | . | TGTGCCAGCAGCTTCCAACTAGCGGGGGGGCAAGATACGCAGTATTTT | CASSFQLAGGQDTQYF
TRBJ2-2 | TRBV6-5 | TRBD2 | once | TGTGCCAGCTCCCGGACTAGCGGGTTCACCGGGGAGCTGTTTTTT | CASSRTSGFTGELFF
TRBJ2-4 | TRBV3-1/TRBV3-2 | TRBD2 | . | TGTGCCAGCAGCCAAGAGGGAGGGACCAAAAACATTCAGTACTTC | CASSQEGGTKNIQYF
TRBJ2-3 | TRBV5-1 | TRBD2 | . | TGCGCCAGCAGCTTGGACTCCCTTCTAGCGGGGGTGACAGATACGCAGTATTTT | CASSLDSLLAGVTDTQYF